This T cell receptor (beta chain) was retrieved from a study of T cells expressing NK-cell markers. TCRdb re-called the 5' RACE reads and catalogs CDR3 proteins one per entry, DNA excluded. The sample's table shows 500,000 or so distinct CDR3 sequences. Sequenced material: blood T cells: a sorted CD56 or NKG2C T cell subset, CD4+ or CD8+ T cells, or bulk PBMC T cells (not recorded which). The clonotype was recovered from a man younger than 35 in good health.

CDR3 sequence reads: CASSLLLSGIGSTDTQYF. The chain has TRBV11-2 and TRBJ2-3; TCRdb outputs TRBD2, but without DNA this stays unchecked. The CDR3 totals 18 residues. Germline V gives CDR1 SGHAT, CDR2 FQNNGV.